A single sample is the source of the 32 T cell receptor beta chains below, sequenced in a study of blood T cell repertoires in COVID-19. Sequencing was performed with immunoSEQ multiplex PCR; in TCRdb, only in-frame clones are kept and a portion is missing. The table has 55,000 to 70,000 clones, nearly 90% seen once. The sample taken for sequencing was peripheral blood. These receptors all stem from a woman in her 50s with COVID-19, enrolled during active disease.

This clone has only a few counts. J is TRBJ2-3 and V is TRBV4-3; maybe TRBD2 (6 bases). CDR1 is LGHNA and CDR2 is YSLEER in the germline V gene. Trimming cost V 9 bases and J 3 bases, with 19 bases left between them. The CDR3 is made up of 15 amino acids. CDR3 DNA sequence: TGCGCCAGTTCGGGGGAGCAGCGGGTTACAGATACGCAGTATTTT. This translates into CASSGEQRVTDTQYF.

This clone has only a few counts. The V gene is TRBV4-2, the J gene TRBJ2-7, with 8 bases matching TRBD1. From germline, CDR1 is LGHNA and CDR2 YNFKEQ. The V gene end was trimmed by 3 bases and the J gene end by 3 bases; junction bases not matched to a gene: 10. CDR3 size: 16 residues. CDR3 nucleotides: TGTGCCAGCAGCCAGGAGGGTGGGGACAGGCGCTACGAGCAGTACTTC. This encodes CASSQEGGDRRYEQYF.

Of note for this clone: A junction end diverges from the germline sequence, so it may reflect a read error. The chain links TRBV28 to TRBJ1-5; 9 bases are shared with TRBD1. This CDR3 spans 14 amino acids. Germline V gene sequence: CDR1 MDHEN, CDR2 SYDVKM. CDR3 DNA: TGTGCCAGCAGTCCCACAGGGGGCAAACAGCCCCAGCATTTT. Its protein is CASSPTGGKQPQHF.

The rearrangement joins TRBV3-1 (or the pseudogene TRBV3-2) to TRBJ2-7; 8 bases match TRBD2. J lost 2 bases, V lost 5 bases, and 5 bases had no gene match. In germline, CDR1 is LGHDT, CDR2 YNNKEL (reference sequence). The CDR3 runs to 14 residues. The CDR3 sequence is CASSSLAAPYEQYF. The CDR3 region has the DNA TGTGCCAGCAGCTCACTAGCGGCTCCCTACGAGCAGTACTTC.

The chain recombines TRBV3-1 (or the pseudogene TRBV3-2) with TRBJ1-2, with 12 bases aligning to TRBD1. The CDR3 is 16 residues long. CDR1 and CDR2 (germline): LGHDT, YNNKEL (reference sequence). Trimming cost V 1 base and J 6 bases; bases outside gene matches: 6. Here the CDR3 DNA reads TGTGCCAGCAGCCAAGCCGGGGGACAGGGGGCTAATGGCTACACCTTC. Its translation is CASSQAGGQGANGYTF.

The rearrangement joins TRBV20-1 to TRBJ1-3; the D gene is possibly TRBD1 (5 bases). In germline, CDR1 is DFQATT, CDR2 SNEGSKA (reference sequence). The CDR3 covers 11 residues. Trimming cost V 6 bases and J 7 bases, with 10 bases left between them. Here the CDR3 reads CSASGGNTIYF. DNA of the CDR3: TGCAGTGCATCTGGGGGGAACACCATATATTTT.

The chain employs TRBV20-1 and TRBJ2-7; D not certain. Germline V gives CDR1 DFQATT, CDR2 SNEGSKA (reference sequence). The CDR3 loop spans 11 amino acids. Trimming shortened V by 5 bases and J by 4 bases, and 9 bases separated the two germline ends. The CDR3 spells CSALEKYEQYF. The CDR3 DNA follows: TGCAGTGCTCTAGAAAAGTACGAGCAGTACTTC.

V is TRBV27 and J is TRBJ2-5, with TRBD1 matching over 7 bases. J lost 9 bases, V lost 6 bases, and 10 bases had no gene match. The CDR3 spans 13 residues. CDR1 is MNHEY, CDR2 SMNVEV, per germline (reference sequence). CDR3 nucleotides: TGTGCCAGCAGGACGACCCTGGACAGGTCCCAGTACTTC. Translation gives CASRTTLDRSQYF.

This clone was counted a single time. The gene calls are TRBV11-2 and TRBJ2-3; tentative D call: TRBD1 (6 bases). The V gene's germline CDR1 is SGHAT and CDR2 FQNNGV. The CDR3 has 19 amino acids. V lost 5 bases, J lost 0 bases, and 24 bases lay in between. The CDR3 here is CASSPGQATFSPSTDTQYF. The CDR3 DNA reads TGTGCCAGCAGCCCGGGACAAGCGACTTTCTCCCCTAGCACAGATACGCAGTATTTT.

V gene TRBV4-2 combines with J gene TRBJ2-3, with D maybe TRBD2 (6 bases). The length of the CDR3 is 15 residues. Germline values: CDR1 LGHNA, CDR2 YNFKEQ. Trimming removed 3 bases from V and 6 bases from J, with 16 bases in between. CDR3 in amino acids: CASSQTRSAGDTQYF. CDR3 nucleotides: TGTGCCAGCAGCCAGACTAGGTCGGCAGGGGATACGCAGTATTTT.

The genes are TRBV23-1 and TRBJ2-3; weak D call: TRBD2 (5 bases). TRBV23-1 is an open reading frame whose function is uncertain. The CDR3 contains 16 residues. The germline V and J ends were trimmed by 1 base and 1 base, with 12 bases remaining between them. This CDR3 is CASSQCDGIRTDTQYF. The CDR3 DNA is TGCGCCAGCAGTCAATGCGACGGGATCCGCACAGATACGCAGTATTTT.

The chain combines TRBV4-3 with TRBJ2-2, with 8 bases matching TRBD1. The CDR3 is 20 residues long. The V and J ends lost 3 bases and 0 bases, in that order; junction bases with no gene match: 15. Germline values: CDR1 LGHNA, CDR2 YSLEER. CDR3 bases: TGCGCCAGCAGCCATCTACCCCGGAGACAGGGGTATTCGAACACCGGGGAGCTGTTTTTT. Its translation is CASSHLPRRQGYSNTGELFF.

This clone was counted a single time. The CDR3, as DNA: TGTGCCAGCAAATTTGGCGGGAGGGGAAAGACCCAGTACTTC. This sequence encodes CASKFGGRGKTQYF. The rearrangement uses TRBV28 and TRBJ2-5; 9 nucleotides line up with TRBD2. Germline values: CDR1 MDHEN, CDR2 SYDVKM. The CDR3 runs 14 residues. The V and J ends lost 7 bases and 6 bases, in that order; junction bases with no gene match: 9.

The rearrangement joins TRBV10-2 to TRBJ2-5, with 9 nucleotides matching TRBD2. Trimming cost V 2 bases and J 1 base; bases outside gene matches: 2. The CDR3 loop spans 15 amino acids. CDR1 and CDR2 from the germline V gene are WSHSY and SAAADI. The CDR3 is CASSEKREAQETQYF. The DNA for the CDR3 is TGCGCCAGCAGTGAGAAGCGGGAGGCCCAAGAGACCCAGTACTTC.

This chain uses TRBV11-1 with TRBJ2-7; 11 positions match TRBD1. This CDR3 is built from 13 residues. The germline V gene encodes CDR1 SGHAT and CDR2 FQDESV (reference sequence). J was trimmed by 6 bases and V by 9 bases; bases with no gene match: 7. CDR3 residues: CASSGTGGVEQYF. CDR3 in DNA: TGTGCCAGTTCCGGGACAGGGGGAGTCGAGCAGTACTTC. Full variable domain (remainder filled in from reference TRBV11-1 and TRBJ2-7): EAEVAQSPRYKITEKSQAVAFWCDPISGHATLYWYRQILGQGPELLVQFQDESVVDDSQLPKDRFSAERLKGVDSTLKIQPAELGDSAMYLCASSGTGGVEQYFGPGTRLTVT.

CDR3 protein: CASSRQENTEAFF. In nucleotides, the CDR3 is TGTGCCAGCAGCCGACAGGAGAACACTGAAGCTTTCTTT. This sequence joins TRBV4-2 and TRBJ1-1, with D perhaps matching TRBD1 (6 bases). Germline loops: CDR1 LGHNA, CDR2 YNFKEQ. Trimming stripped 4 bases from V and 1 base from J, with 7 bases between. This CDR3 is 13 amino acids long.

This clone was found a few times. J is TRBJ1-2 and V is TRBV3-1 (or the pseudogene TRBV3-2), with D perhaps TRBD1 (5 bases). Germline values: CDR1 LGHDT, CDR2 YNNKEL (reference sequence). This CDR3 is 13 amino acids long. V dropped 3 bases and J dropped 6 bases, with 11 bases sitting between them. The CDR3 bases are TGTGCCAGCAGCCATTACAAGGGGAATGGCTACACCTTC. It codes for CASSHYKGNGYTF.

The chain couples TRBV7-2 to TRBJ2-1, with 7 bases identical to TRBD1. This CDR3 spans 13 amino acids. CDR1 and CDR2 from the germline V gene are SGHTA and FQGNSA. The V and J ends lost 7 bases and 6 bases, in that order; junction bases with no gene match: 6. Here the CDR3 DNA reads TGTGCCAGCACCAACCGACAGGGCAATGAGCAGTTCTTC. Amino acid sequence: CASTNRQGNEQFF.

The V gene is TRBV7-8, the J gene TRBJ1-2; D perhaps matches TRBD1 (5 bases). CDR1 and CDR2 (germline): SGHVS, FQNEAQ. The germline V and J ends were trimmed by 2 bases and 5 bases, with 12 bases remaining between them. The CDR3 is made up of 14 amino acids. The chain's CDR3 is CASSLRGGTYGYTF. CDR3 DNA: TGTGCCAGCAGCTTACGGGGGGGGACGTATGGCTACACCTTC.

The V gene is TRBV6-5, the J gene TRBJ1-5; tentative D call: TRBD1 (5 bases). The V gene's germline CDR1 is MNHEY and CDR2 SVGAGI. Trimming took off 5 bases at V and 3 bases at J, with 14 bases between the two ends. The CDR3 spans 15 residues. The CDR3 nucleotides are TGTGCCAGCAGTACCGACAGAGGAGTCAATCAGCCCCAGCATTTT. Translating gives CASSTDRGVNQPQHF.

The gene calls are TRBV14 and TRBJ1-3; D is uncertain. The CDR3 runs 15 residues. V lost 3 bases, J lost 0 bases, and 9 bases lay in between. CDR1 and CDR2 (germline): SGHDN, FVKESK. CDR3 DNA: TGTGCCAGCAGCCATGGAGCCCGCTCTGGAAACACCATATATTTT. Translating it yields CASSHGARSGNTIYF.

J is TRBJ1-4 and V is TRBV21-1. TRBV21-1 has pseudogene status. The CDR3 loop spans 12 amino acids. CDR3 DNA sequence: TGTGCCAGCAACTGGTCTAATGAAAAACTGTTTTTT. Its protein is CASNWSNEKLFF.

The rearrangement uses TRBV4-2 and TRBJ2-1; TRBD2 matches 7 bases. The trim removed 1 base at V and 0 bases at J, leaving 3 bases unmatched. The CDR3 has 16 residues. Germline-derived CDR1 and CDR2 are LGHNA and YNFKEQ. CDR3 DNA sequence: TGTGCCAGCAGCCAAGTACTAGCGAGCTCCTACAATGAGCAGTTCTTC. Translated, it gives CASSQVLASSYNEQFF.

This clone was seen only once. The V and J genes are TRBV7-6 and TRBJ2-1, with 13 bases identical to TRBD2. The trim removed 5 bases at V and 8 bases at J, leaving 6 bases unmatched. The CDR3 runs to 15 residues. CDR1 is SGHVS and CDR2 is FNYEAQ in the germline V gene. CDR3 nucleotides: TGTGCCAGCAGCCAGACTAGCGGGAGGCCGGATGAGCAGTTCTTC. This gives the protein CASSQTSGRPDEQFF.

The V and J genes are TRBV11-2 and TRBJ1-2; no reliable D call. V gave up 3 bases and J gave up 6 bases, with 11 bases separating them. Germline V gene data show CDR1 as SGHAT and CDR2 as FQNNGV. The CDR3 is 13 residues long. As DNA, the CDR3 is TGTGCCAGCAGCTTCCCGGGGATTCATGGCTACACCTTC. It codes for CASSFPGIHGYTF.

The chain is built from TRBV7-6 and TRBJ2-1; TRBD2 is a possible D gene (7 bases). Germline V gives CDR1 SGHVS, CDR2 FNYEAQ. The CDR3 runs to 15 residues. V shed 2 bases and J shed 7 bases, with 15 bases lying between them. This CDR3 is CASSLRRERGNEQFF. In nucleotides, the CDR3 is TGTGCCAGCAGCTTAAGGCGGGAGAGGGGGAATGAGCAGTTCTTC.

The rearrangement joins TRBV6-6 to TRBJ1-6; 7 bases are shared with TRBD1. CDR1 is MNHNY, CDR2 SVGAGI, per germline (reference sequence). The CDR3 runs to 15 residues. J gave up 5 bases and V 7 bases, and 8 bases lay outside the gene matches. The CDR3 loop reads CASTITGDNNSPLHF. In nucleotides, the CDR3 is TGTGCCAGCACCATTACAGGGGACAATAATTCACCCCTCCACTTT.

The table lists this clone with a few counts. The V and J genes are TRBV30 and TRBJ2-7; TRBD1 agrees at 9 bases. The junction had 6 bases not matched to a gene; V was cut back by 2 bases and J by 4 bases. The V gene's germline CDR1 is GTSNPN and CDR2 SVGIG (reference sequence). CDR3 length: 14 amino acids. As DNA, the CDR3 is TGTGCCTGGAGTCGGGGGACAGGGACGTACGAGCAGTACTTC. Protein: CAWSRGTGTYEQYF. The full variable domain, with the rest looked up from reference TRBV30 and TRBJ2-7, is SQTIHQWPATLVQPVGSPLSLECTVEGTSNPNLYWYRQAAGRGLQLLFYSVGIGQISSEVPQNLSASRPQDRQFILSSKKLLLSDSGFYLCAWSRGTGTYEQYFGPGTRLTVT.

The J gene is TRBJ2-3, the V gene TRBV27, with 11 bases that match TRBD2. V lost 2 bases and J lost 2; bases outside the gene matches: 3. Germline assignment: CDR1 MNHEY and CDR2 SMNVEV (reference sequence). This CDR3 has 16 amino acids. The CDR3 sequence: CASSLLAGGNTDTQYF. The CDR3 DNA reads TGTGCCAGCAGTTTACTAGCGGGAGGAAACACAGATACGCAGTATTTT.

The chain carries TRBV28 and TRBJ2-5, with D possibly TRBD2 on 5 matching bases. CDR1 is MDHEN, CDR2 SYDVKM, per germline. The CDR3 loop spans 15 amino acids. Trimming removed 2 bases at V and 4 bases at J, with 14 bases between. This CDR3 reads CASSLPGSIRETQYF. CDR3 sequence (DNA): TGTGCCAGCAGTTTACCGGGATCAATACGAGAGACCCAGTACTTC.

The chain uses TRBV19 and TRBJ2-2; 10 bases fit TRBD2. Germline loops: CDR1 LNHDA, CDR2 SQIVND (reference sequence). This CDR3 comprises 15 residues. With 5 bases clipped from V and 1 base from J, the junction kept 1 base outside the gene matches. CDR3 sequence reads: CASSWTSGNTGELFF. DNA of the CDR3: TGTGCCAGTAGTTGGACTAGCGGGAACACCGGGGAGCTGTTTTTT.

This rearrangement joins TRBV5-1 to TRBJ2-1; TRBD1 is a possible D gene (6 bases). Germline V gene data show CDR1 as SGHRS and CDR2 as YFSETQ. There are 14 residues in the CDR3. Trimming pared 3 bases from V and 8 bases from J, leaving 15 bases between. The CDR3 protein is CASSWGPEGDEQFF. Written as DNA, the CDR3 is TGCGCCAGCAGCTGGGGGCCCGAGGGCGATGAGCAGTTCTTC. Looking up the rest from reference TRBV5-1 and TRBJ2-1 gives the full variable domain: KAGVTQTPRYLIKTRGQQVTLSCSPISGHRSVSWYQQTPGQGLQFLFEYFSETQRNKGNFPGRFSGRQFSNSRSEMNVSTLELGDSALYLCASSWGPEGDEQFFGPGTRLTVL.